The 18 T cell receptor beta chains in this list originate from one sample, sequenced in a study of Ad26.COV2.S vaccination and SARS-CoV-2 variants. Sequencing was performed with immunoSEQ multiplex PCR; in TCRdb, only in-frame clones are kept and a portion is missing. The repertoire has roughly 100,000 clones, around three quarters of them found once; the top ten carry roughly 17%. The sequencing used peripheral blood, collected after recovery from COVID-19. Receptor source: a human donor who had recovered from COVID-19.

This clone occurred a few times. The chain links TRBV4-1 to TRBJ1-5; 8 bases line up with TRBD1. The CDR3 spans 17 residues. V was pared by 0 bases and J by 4 bases, with 8 bases of the junction left unmatched. Germline V gene sequence: CDR1 MGHRA, CDR2 YSYEKL. The CDR3 protein is CASSQDGMTGVNQPQHF. The CDR3 nucleotides are TGCGCCAGCAGCCAAGATGGGATGACAGGGGTTAATCAGCCCCAGCATTTT.

This clone has a handful of counts. This rearrangement joins TRBV9 to TRBJ2-7; 8 positions match TRBD2. Germline CDR1 reads SGDLS; CDR2 reads YYNGEE. With V trimmed by 1 base and J by 6 bases, 6 bases remained unmatched. The CDR3 runs to 14 residues. The DNA for the CDR3 is TGTGCCAGCAGCGTAACCGGGGGGGCCGTCGAGCAGTACTTC. As protein: CASSVTGGAVEQYF.

This chain uses TRBV5-1 with TRBJ2-7; perhaps TRBD2 as D (5 bases). Trimming removed 4 bases at V and 7 bases at J, with 15 bases between. CDR1 SGHRS and CDR2 YFSETQ come from the germline V gene. The CDR3 is made up of 13 amino acids. The CDR3 region has the DNA TGCGCCAGCAGCGCGATGGTGGGCGGGGAGCAGTACTTC. Translation: CASSAMVGGEQYF.

The chain couples TRBV19 to TRBJ1-5; 8 bases line up with TRBD1. V was pared by 4 bases and J by 5 bases, with 7 bases of the junction left unmatched. CDR1 is LNHDA, CDR2 SQIVND, per germline (reference sequence). The CDR3 covers 15 residues. The chain's CDR3 is CASSTLPGGDQPQHF. The CDR3 DNA reads TGTGCCAGTAGTACCCTCCCAGGGGGCGATCAGCCCCAGCATTTT.

The rearrangement links TRBV27 to TRBJ2-2; 13 nucleotides match TRBD2. Germline V lookup: CDR1 MNHEY, CDR2 SMNVEV (reference sequence). This CDR3 has 21 amino acids. The V segment lost 6 bases and the J segment 3 bases; nucleotides outside the gene matches: 19. CDR3 sequence: CASSRYPSIWTSGGDTGELFF. For the CDR3, the DNA is TGTGCCAGCAGCCGCTATCCTTCTATCTGGACTAGCGGGGGTGACACCGGGGAGCTGTTTTTT.

This chain links TRBV20-1 with TRBJ2-5; TRBD2 matches 8 bases. This CDR3 contains 15 residues. Germline CDR1 and CDR2: DFQATT and SNEGSKA (reference sequence). The trim removed 3 bases at V and 1 base at J, leaving 7 bases unmatched. This CDR3 reads CSASPGGAFQETQYF. The CDR3 bases are TGCAGTGCTAGTCCCGGGGGGGCCTTCCAAGAGACCCAGTACTTC.

V gene TRBV30 combines with J gene TRBJ1-4, with 8 bases identical to TRBD1. The CDR3 totals 14 residues. From germline, CDR1 is GTSNPN and CDR2 SVGIG (reference sequence). The J segment lost 6 bases and the V segment lost 2 bases, leaving 5 bases of the junction unmatched. CDR3 protein: CAWSSQGAYEKLFF. The DNA of the CDR3 is TGTGCCTGGAGTAGCCAGGGGGCGTATGAAAAACTGTTTTTT.

The rearrangement links TRBV7-6 to TRBJ2-2; unclear D gene. Germline V lookup: CDR1 SGHVS, CDR2 FNYEAQ. V was shortened by 9 bases and J by 8 bases, with 13 bases between the two germline ends. The CDR3 contains 12 residues. CDR3 loop: CASTQNPGELFF. In nucleotides, the CDR3 is TGTGCCAGTACGCAGAACCCGGGGGAGCTGTTTTTT.

This clone was seen only once. The V gene is TRBV6-1, the J gene TRBJ1-5, with D possibly TRBD1 on 5 matching bases. Per the germline V gene, CDR1 is MNHNS and CDR2 is SASEGT. V was trimmed by 2 bases and J by 7 bases, leaving 9 bases between them. This CDR3 has 13 amino acids. The CDR3 nucleotides read TGTGCCAGCAGTGAAATAGGGGCCCAGCCCCAGCATTTT. Translation: CASSEIGAQPQHF.

This clone occurred once. The rearrangement links TRBV23-1 to TRBJ1-1; maybe TRBD1 (5 bases). TRBV23-1 is noted as an ORF with a role that remains uncertain. The V gene lost 0 bases and the J gene lost 3 bases, with 11 bases spanning the gap. This CDR3 is built from 15 residues. The CDR3 sequence is CASSQSKGLYTEAFF. The CDR3 region has the DNA TGCGCCAGCAGTCAATCGAAGGGGCTTTACACTGAAGCTTTCTTT.

This clone was found a few times. This chain joins TRBV27 and TRBJ1-2; D is unresolved. Germline assignment: CDR1 MNHEY and CDR2 SMNVEV (reference sequence). Trimming took off 5 bases at V and 1 base at J, with 5 bases between the two ends. The CDR3 length is 12 residues. The DNA of the CDR3 is TGTGCCAGCAGTGAAAATAACTATGGCTACACCTTC. It specifies CASSENNYGYTF.

The rearrangement links TRBV3-1 (or the pseudogene TRBV3-2) to TRBJ2-5, with 8 bases fitting TRBD2. V gave up 1 base and J gave up 0 bases; unmatched junction bases: 7. The CDR3 runs 17 residues. CDR1 is LGHDT and CDR2 is YNNKEL in the germline V gene (reference sequence). For the CDR3, the DNA is TGTGCCAGCAGCCAAGCTGCGGGGGGCCCCAACCAAGAGACCCAGTACTTC. The encoded protein is CASSQAAGGPNQETQYF.

This chain connects TRBV7-2 to TRBJ1-2; the match to TRBD1 covers 7 bases. Trimming took 1 base from V and 2 from J; bases not matched to a gene: 10. The length of the CDR3 is 17 residues. CDR1 is SGHTA, CDR2 FQGNSA, per germline. The DNA for the CDR3 is TGTGCCAGCAGCTTAGATGTTGCGGGACAGAGAAACTATGGCTACACCTTC. This sequence encodes CASSLDVAGQRNYGYTF.

The DNA of the CDR3 is TGCGCCAGCAGCCCGACCCCTGGCTACACCTTC. This encodes CASSPTPGYTF. The chain employs TRBV23-1 and TRBJ1-2; D unclear. TRBV23-1 is marked as an open reading frame, function uncertain. The CDR3 is 11 residues long. Deletions cut 6 bases from V and 7 bases from J, with 9 bases between.

The chain recombines TRBV7-2 with TRBJ2-3, with D perhaps matching TRBD2 (5 bases). Per germline, CDR1 SGHTA and CDR2 FQGNSA. V was clipped by 1 base and J by 1 base, with 12 bases between them. CDR3 length: 16 amino acids. CDR3 DNA: TGTGCCAGCAGCTTAGAAGGGTCCGGGGGCACAGATACGCAGTATTTT. Residues: CASSLEGSGGTDTQYF.

The chain has TRBV19 and TRBJ1-1, with 12 nucleotides matching TRBD1. The CDR3 consists of 16 residues. The germline CDR1 and CDR2 sequences are LNHDA and SQIVND (reference sequence). Unmatched junction bases numbered 11, after V lost 6 bases and J lost 6 bases. The CDR3 coding sequence is TGTGCCAGTAGCCTCCGGGACAGGGGGCTGAGGGCTGAAGCTTTCTTT. Its protein is CASSLRDRGLRAEAFF. The full variable domain, with the rest looked up from reference TRBV19 and TRBJ1-1, is DGGITQSPKYLFRKEGQNVTLSCEQNLNHDAMYWYRQDPGQGLRLIYYSQIVNDFQKGDIAEGYSVSREKKESFPLTVTSAQKNPTAFYLCASSLRDRGLRAEAFFGQGTRLTVV.

V gene TRBV30 combines with J gene TRBJ1-2, with 9 bases lining up with TRBD1. The V segment lost 4 bases and the J segment 7 bases; nucleotides outside the gene matches: 10. The CDR3 length is 14 residues. CDR1 is GTSNPN, CDR2 SVGIG, per germline (reference sequence). CDR3 sequence reads: CAWNKQGASRGYTF. CDR3 nucleotides: TGTGCCTGGAACAAACAGGGGGCTAGTCGTGGCTACACCTTC. Variable domain in full (rest from reference TRBV30 and TRBJ1-2): SQTIHQWPATLVQPVGSPLSLECTVEGTSNPNLYWYRQAAGRGLQLLFYSVGIGQISSEVPQNLSASRPQDRQFILSSKKLLLSDSGFYLCAWNKQGASRGYTFGSGTRLTVV.

The chain has TRBV2 and TRBJ1-4; the D is unclear. V lost 8 bases and J 5 bases, leaving 21 bases between the germline ends. CDR1 and CDR2 (germline): SNHLY, FYNNEI. The CDR3 is 16 residues long. The CDR3 DNA follows: TGTGCCAGCTCCCTTATGAGGCCCGAAGGCAATGAAAAACTGTTTTTT. This gives the protein CASSLMRPEGNEKLFF.